The present entry profiles one TCR beta chain with its context. Clinical symptoms, serum thyroxine, TRAb, thyroid ultrasound and orbital computed tomography informed diagnoses. Blood was drawn at first hyperthyroidism diagnosis, before any ophthalmopathy symptoms. The PBMCs studied were ones that came from approximately 9.9 ml fresh peripheral blood. Regions amplified from RNA transcripts were the TCR beta CDR3 regions. A set of HTBI primers served as the primers for a first-round RT-PCR of the TCR CDR3. MiXCR was run by TCRdb on the multiplex PCR reads, yielding one entry per CDR3 protein. The sample lists around 400,000 distinct CDR3 sequences; approximately 15% were seen once. The sample comes from a study of T cells in Graves' hyperthyroidism and ophthalmopathy. Unmatched junction bases numbered 12, after V lost 6 bases and J lost 4 bases. The CDR3 spans 17 residues. CDR1 MDHEN and CDR2 SYDVKM come from the germline V gene.

Material: blood. The TCR originated in a woman aged 18-29 years with Graves' hyperthyroidism that later progressed to Graves' ophthalmopathy. The chain uses TRBV28 and TRBJ1-5, with 10 positions matching TRBD1. DNA of the CDR3: TGTGCCAGCAGCTCCGGGACAGGGGACTGGGTGAATCAGCCCCAGCATTTT. Its protein product is CASSSGTGDWVNQPQHF.